Listed here is a single TCR beta chain. Participant-reported clinical history was the basis for cohort assignment. The source of the sample is a study of blood T cell repertoires in COVID-19. Study-level information: Nucleic acid was either cDNA or gDNA, and it came from T cells, B-cell-depleted T cells, or PBMCs.

The CDR3 loop spans 12 amino acids. CDR1 and CDR2 (germline): MDHEN, SYDVKM. Trimming shortened V by 4 bases and J by 6 bases, and 7 bases separated the two germline ends. As processed by the authors: Amplification from reference gene primers served as the basis for estimated nucleated cell counts. Sequencing used immunoSEQ multiplex PCR; TCRdb keeps in-frame clones, though not all of them. Clone size and V and J calls were adopted from that table, with D and trimming inferred from the DNA. The table records roughly 500,000 clones, around 85% of them present only once. The TCR was taken from a woman aged 55-75 years who had recovered from COVID-19. Sequenced input: PBMCs or T cells enriched from blood (not recorded which). This chain connects TRBV28 to TRBJ1-5; no clear D. The CDR3 spells CASSSPLQPQHF. The CDR3 region has the DNA TGTGCCAGCAGTTCCCCCCTTCAGCCCCAGCATTTT.